The clone carrying this T cell receptor (beta chain) was observed many times. This entry belongs to a study of T cell repertoires in cytomegalovirus infection. One entry per CDR3 protein results from TCRdb running MiXCR on the reads. The repertoire holds about 310,000 distinct CDR3 sequences, with roughly 9.3% as singletons. CDR3 length: 13 amino acids. The germline CDR1 and CDR2 sequences are SGHTA and FQGNSA. The germline V and J ends were trimmed by 5 bases and 7 bases, with 14 bases remaining between them. This clonotype originated in a human donor in good health (CMV status not recorded). Some clones in this sample may be carry-over from other donors' samples. The sequencing input was PBMCs. The chain employs TRBV7-2 and TRBJ1-1; no reliable D call. CDR3 region: CASSPSREGEAFF. The DNA of the CDR3 is TGTGCCAGCAGCCCGTCGAGGGAAGGTGAAGCTTTCTTT. Full variable domain (missing parts from reference TRBV7-2 and TRBJ1-1): GAGVSQSPSNKVTEKGKDVELRCDPISGHTALYWYRQSLGQGLEFLIYFQGNSAPDKSGLPSDRFSAERTGGSVSTLTIQRTQQEDSAVYLCASSPSREGEAFFGQGTRLTVV.